What follows are 28 T cell receptor beta chains derived from one specimen sequenced in a study of blood T cell repertoires in COVID-19. Measured with immunoSEQ multiplex PCR; TCRdb has only the in-frame clones, and not every one. The data show 45,000 to 55,000 clones, over 85% seen once. Sequencing was done on a sample of peripheral blood. The receptors were gathered from an elderly woman with acute or convalescent COVID-19.

The chain links TRBV19 to TRBJ1-1; 10 positions match TRBD1. The CDR3 totals 13 residues. Germline trimming cut 8 bases from V and 4 bases from J; bases unmatched to any gene: 4. Germline lookup yields CDR1 LNHDA and CDR2 SQIVND (reference sequence). The CDR3 bases are TGTGCCAGTGGACAGGGGGTGGGCACTGAAGCTTTCTTT. Protein sequence: CASGQGVGTEAFF.

The V and J genes are TRBV2 and TRBJ1-5; TRBD1 might be the D (5 bases). The CDR3 is made up of 16 amino acids. V was clipped by 0 bases and J by 0 bases, with 9 bases between them. Germline CDR1 is SNHLY and CDR2 is FYNNEI. CDR3 residues: CASSEARGYSNQPQHF. DNA of the CDR3: TGTGCCAGCAGTGAAGCGCGGGGCTATAGCAATCAGCCCCAGCATTTT.

This chain joins TRBV28 and TRBJ2-7; 8 nucleotides align to TRBD1. CDR1 is MDHEN, CDR2 SYDVKM, per germline. The J segment lost 6 bases and the V segment lost 4 bases, leaving 8 bases of the junction unmatched. The CDR3 runs 14 residues. The CDR3 DNA sequence: TGTGCCAGCAGTTCCCCGGGACAGGTGGGCGAGCAGTACGTC. Translating it yields CASSSPGQVGEQYV.

The chain carries TRBV18 and TRBJ1-2; D is possibly TRBD1 (6 bases). Germline CDR1 reads KGHSH; CDR2 reads LQKENI. V gave up 5 bases and J gave up 2 bases, with 9 bases separating them. The CDR3 totals 13 residues. The CDR3 coding sequence is TGTGCCAGCTCAACCGGACAGAACTATGGCTACACCTTC. Translation: CASSTGQNYGYTF.

This clone was seen a few times. The V gene is TRBV19, the J gene TRBJ1-2; 10 bases match TRBD1. After removal of 6 bases from V and 4 bases from J, the junction contained 5 bases not matched to a gene. This CDR3 comprises 14 residues. Germline loops: CDR1 LNHDA, CDR2 SQIVND (reference sequence). This chain's CDR3 is CASSGQGGVYGYTF. CDR3 coding DNA: TGTGCCAGTAGCGGACAGGGGGGAGTCTATGGCTACACCTTC.

V and J are TRBV7-6 and TRBJ2-1, with 8 bases matching TRBD2. With V trimmed by 6 bases and J by 4 bases, 8 bases remained unmatched. This CDR3 contains 15 residues. Germline assignment: CDR1 SGHVS and CDR2 FNYEAQ. CDR3 loop: CASSYYSGEYNEQFF. CDR3 coding DNA: TGTGCCAGCAGTTACTATAGCGGGGAATACAATGAGCAGTTCTTC.

This clone occurred once. The CDR3 loop is CASSQWDRAGRESPLHF. DNA of the CDR3: TGTGCCAGCAGCCAATGGGACAGGGCGGGTAGGGAATCACCCCTCCACTTT. The rearrangement uses TRBV3-1 (or the pseudogene TRBV3-2) and TRBJ1-6; 9 positions agree with TRBD1. The J segment lost 10 bases and the V segment lost 2 bases, leaving 12 bases of the junction unmatched. This CDR3 spans 17 amino acids. Germline CDR1 and CDR2: LGHDT and YNNKEL (reference sequence).

This clone came up once. The rearrangement uses TRBV5-1 and TRBJ1-1; perhaps TRBD1 as D (5 bases). This CDR3 is built from 13 residues. The germline CDR1 and CDR2 sequences are SGHRS and YFSETQ. V was shortened by 2 bases and J by 4 bases, with 9 bases between the two germline ends. The CDR3 bases are TGCGCCAGCAGCTTCCGGGGGGGCACTGAAGCTTTCTTT. Its translation: CASSFRGGTEAFF.

In its sample, this clone was seen a few times. The chain uses TRBV19 and TRBJ1-5; D is undetermined. V gave up 4 bases and J gave up 3 bases, with 10 bases separating them. Germline V CDR1 and CDR2: LNHDA, SQIVND (reference sequence). The CDR3 totals 14 residues. The CDR3 DNA is TGTGCCAGTAGTAACGGACTGGACAATCAGCCCCAGCATTTT. This sequence encodes CASSNGLDNQPQHF.

The chain uses TRBV7-2 and TRBJ2-5; 16 bases match TRBD2. Unmatched junction bases numbered 2, after V lost 5 bases and J lost 2 bases. Looked up from germline, CDR1 is SGHTA and CDR2 is FQGNSA. The CDR3 has 16 amino acids. The CDR3 reads CASSLGLAGGQETQYF. The CDR3 bases are TGTGCCAGCAGCCTGGGACTAGCGGGGGGGCAAGAGACCCAGTACTTC.

For this clone: Germline and junction disagree at one end, which may indicate a read error. The rearrangement uses TRBV5-1 and TRBJ2-7; the D gene is possibly TRBD1 (6 bases). The CDR3 consists of 14 residues. Per germline, CDR1 SGHRS and CDR2 YFSETQ. CDR3 protein: CASRFDGTSSEQYF. CDR3 DNA sequence: TGCGCCAGCCGCTTCGATGGGACATCCTCCGAGCAGTACTTC.

This sequence joins TRBV12-3 or TRBV12-4 and TRBJ1-2; D not resolved. The CDR3 is 12 residues long. V lost 2 bases, J lost 7 bases, and 8 bases lay in between. The CDR3 region has the DNA TGTGCCAGCAGTTTACAGGCTTTTGGCTACACCTTC. It is translated as CASSLQAFGYTF.

This chain links TRBV19 with TRBJ1-2; 7 positions match TRBD1. The CDR3 is 17 residues long. Trimming removed 4 bases from V and 6 bases from J; junction bases left unmatched: 17. Germline V CDR1 and CDR2: LNHDA, SQIVND (reference sequence). The CDR3 DNA follows: TGTGCCAGTAGTACTCGGACAGGCTCGCCCTTCCTGGATGGCTACACCTTC. Its protein product is CASSTRTGSPFLDGYTF.

The chain is built from TRBV21-1 and TRBJ1-5; the table gives TRBD1 as D, unverified against the DNA. TRBV21-1 is a listed pseudogene. This CDR3 is built from 21 residues. DNA of the CDR3: TGTGCCAGCAGCAAGCGGACAGGACCTTCCCCCGTGGGATATAGCAATCAGCCCCAGCATTTT. This translates into CASSKRTGPSPVGYSNQPQHF.

The V and J genes are TRBV29-1 and TRBJ2-5; D ambiguous. V lost 6 bases to trimming and J lost 5 bases, with 13 bases between them. Germline-derived CDR1 and CDR2 are SQVTM and ANQGSEA. This CDR3 has 12 residues. The CDR3 DNA follows: TGCAGCGTCCTCCGCGGCCGGGAGACCCAGTACTTC. It is translated as CSVLRGRETQYF.

The V call is TRBV12-5, the J call TRBJ2-2; TRBD1 matches 8 bases. Germline CDR1 is LGHNT and CDR2 is FRNRAP. Losses at the gene ends were 2 bases for V and 0 bases for J; bases not matched to a gene: 8. The CDR3 is 18 amino acids. The CDR3, as DNA: TGTGCTAGTGGTTTGCTCCCGAGGGGACAGGCGAACACCGGGGAGCTGTTTTTT. As protein: CASGLLPRGQANTGELFF. Full variable domain (remainder filled in from reference TRBV12-5 and TRBJ2-2): DARVTQTPRHKVTEMGQEVTMRCQPILGHNTVFWYRQTMMQGLELLAYFRNRAPLDDSGMPKDRFSAEMPDATLATLKIQPSEPRDSAVYFCASGLLPRGQANTGELFFGEGSRLTVL.

This clone was detected a few times. This sequence joins TRBV6-5 and TRBJ1-3, with 8 bases fitting TRBD1. This CDR3 comprises 15 residues. The V segment lost 5 bases and the J segment 1 base; nucleotides outside the gene matches: 4. CDR1 and CDR2 (germline): MNHEY, SVGAGI. CDR3 sequence (DNA): TGTGCCAGCAGTCCGGACAGGGAGTCTGGAAACACCATATATTTT. Amino acids: CASSPDRESGNTIYF.

The rearrangement uses TRBV2 and TRBJ2-7, with D hard to call. The V and J ends lost 5 bases and 2 bases respectively, with 7 bases between them. The CDR3 consists of 12 residues. CDR1 and CDR2 (germline): SNHLY, FYNNEI. The CDR3 coding sequence is TGTGCCAGCAGTTTGGAGCCCTACGAGCAGTACGTC. It yields the protein CASSLEPYEQYV.

This clone has a single count. This rearrangement joins TRBV2 to TRBJ2-7; 12 positions agree with TRBD1. The CDR3 consists of 18 residues. Losses at the gene ends were 7 bases for V and 0 bases for J; bases not matched to a gene: 13. The germline CDR1 and CDR2 sequences are SNHLY and FYNNEI. As DNA, the CDR3 is TGTGCCAGCAAGTGGGACAGGGGGCATGGGCCTAGCTCCTACGAGCAGTACTTC. This translates into CASKWDRGHGPSSYEQYF.

The J gene is TRBJ1-2, the V gene TRBV10-3; TRBD1 might be the D (5 bases). The V gene's germline CDR1 is ENHRY and CDR2 SYGVKD. CDR3 size: 14 residues. The germline V and J ends were trimmed by 3 bases and 2 bases, with 10 bases remaining between them. The CDR3 DNA sequence: TGTGCCATCAGTGAAGGAGGGGAGAACTATGGCTACACCTTC. It specifies CAISEGGENYGYTF.

This clone appeared a few times. The V call is TRBV5-6, the J call TRBJ2-1, with a possible D match to TRBD1 (6 bases). The V end lost 5 bases, the J end lost 1 base, and 10 bases lay between the germline ends. This CDR3 comprises 14 residues. Germline CDR1 and CDR2: SGHDT and YYEEEE. The CDR3 DNA sequence: TGTGCCAGCAGGGACAGCCTGTCCTACAATGAGCAGTTCTTC. Protein sequence: CASRDSLSYNEQFF.

The chain uses TRBV18 and TRBJ1-4; 10 positions match TRBD1. V shed 5 bases, J shed 8 bases, and the junction held 5 bases outside the gene matches. Germline CDR1 is KGHSH and CDR2 is LQKENI. The length of the CDR3 is 14 residues. The DNA of the CDR3 is TGTGCCAGCTCATCCGGGACAGGGGTCGAAAAACTGTTTTTT. This codes for CASSSGTGVEKLFF.

The chain has TRBV20-1 and TRBJ1-2; D unclear. Germline lookup yields CDR1 DFQATT and CDR2 SNEGSKA (reference sequence). The CDR3 contains 12 residues. V lost 3 bases to trimming and J lost 2 bases, with 7 bases between them. The CDR3 sequence: CSASTGNYGYTF. The CDR3 nucleotides read TGCAGTGCTAGTACGGGGAACTATGGCTACACCTTC.

V usage is TRBV11-2 and J usage is TRBJ2-4, with D tentatively TRBD1 (6 bases). V lost 4 bases and J lost 3, with 19 bases in between. The CDR3 loop spans 17 amino acids. Per germline, CDR1 SGHAT and CDR2 FQNNGV. CDR3 sequence (DNA): TGTGCCAGCAGCTCCCTCTTGGGCAGGGGCGGCAAAAACATTCAGTACTTC. Translation gives CASSSLLGRGGKNIQYF.

In DNA form, the CDR3 reads TGTGCCAGTAGTCGCCGGGACGGACTAAATCAGCCCCAGCATTTT. Residues: CASSRRDGLNQPQHF. The chain uses TRBV19 and TRBJ1-5, with D maybe TRBD1 (5 bases). The germline CDR1 and CDR2 sequences are LNHDA and SQIVND (reference sequence). The V end lost 5 bases, the J end lost 4 bases, and 15 bases lay between the germline ends. The CDR3 is 15 amino acids.

This rearrangement joins TRBV5-1 to TRBJ2-7; possibly TRBD1 for D (6 bases). CDR1 SGHRS and CDR2 YFSETQ come from the germline V gene. V lost 0 bases, J lost 0 bases, and 16 bases lay in between. This CDR3 contains 17 residues. As DNA, the CDR3 is TGCGCCAGCAGCTTGGACCCAACAGGGCCGAGCTCCTACGAGCAGTACGTC. Residues: CASSLDPTGPSSYEQYV.

The chain uses TRBV5-1 and TRBJ2-1; 7 bases are shared with TRBD1. Germline assignment: CDR1 SGHRS and CDR2 YFSETQ. This CDR3 has 14 amino acids. V lost 2 bases to trimming and J lost 4 bases; unmatched junction nucleotides: 3. CDR3 region: CASSFEGAYNEQFF. The CDR3 region has the DNA TGCGCCAGCAGCTTTGAGGGGGCGTACAATGAGCAGTTCTTC.

The chain recombines TRBV11-2 with TRBJ2-1, with a possible D match to TRBD2 (6 bases). V was shortened by 5 bases and J by 5 bases, with 10 bases between the two germline ends. The CDR3 sequence is 13 residues long. Looked up from germline, CDR1 is SGHAT and CDR2 is FQNNGV. The DNA of the CDR3 is TGTGCCAGCAGCGGGGACTTCCACAATGAGCAGTTCTTC. Amino acids: CASSGDFHNEQFF.